Shown below are 32 T cell receptor beta chains from a single sample sequenced in a study of blood T cell repertoires in COVID-19 (dated by TCRdb to the early 2020s). Receptors were amplified or captured by the immunoSEQ multiplex PCR assay. This is the immuneACCESS table as TCRdb keeps it, with only in-frame sequences that have V and J called. A part of the clones is gone; compared with another copy, unresolved V genes explain less than half, and the rest is unexplained. The sample records approximately 290,000 clones, around 88% of which are singletons. The ten largest clones represent 0.7% to 0.9% of the sample. Source material: peripheral blood. These receptors were collected from a young man with acute or convalescent COVID-19.

The chain is built from TRBV10-3 and TRBJ1-2; no clear D gene. Germline assignment: CDR1 ENHRY and CDR2 SYGVKD. Trimming took off 3 bases at V and 6 bases at J, with 5 bases between the two ends. The CDR3 is 11 amino acids. CDR3 loop: CAISDRNGYTF. CDR3 DNA: TGTGCCATCAGTGACAGGAATGGCTACACCTTC.

This chain uses TRBV9 with TRBJ2-7, with D possibly TRBD2 on 6 matching bases. Trimming cost V 4 bases and J 0 bases, with 14 bases left between them. CDR1 and CDR2 from the germline V gene are SGDLS and YYNGEE. CDR3 size: 15 residues. As DNA, the CDR3 is TGTGCCAGCAGCTCAATGGGGGGAAGCTCCTACGAGCAGTACTTC. Protein product: CASSSMGGSSYEQYF.

V and J are TRBV5-6 and TRBJ2-5, with D possibly being TRBD2 (5 bases). Trimming removed 3 bases at V and 1 base at J, with 10 bases between. CDR1 and CDR2 from the germline V gene are SGHDT and YYEEEE. The CDR3 runs 14 residues. CDR3 sequence (DNA): TGTGCCAGCAGCTCAACGGGATTCCAAGAGACCCAGTACTTC. It specifies CASSSTGFQETQYF. Based on the CDR3 plus reference TRBV5-6 and TRBJ2-5, the full variable domain is DAGVTQSPTHLIKTRGQQVTLRCSPKSGHDTVSWYQQALGQGPQFIFQYYEEEERQRGNFPDRFSGHQFPNYSSELNVNALLLGDSALYLCASSSTGFQETQYFGPGTRLLVL.

The V and J genes are TRBV7-8 and TRBJ2-1; TRBD2 is a possible D gene (5 bases). CDR3 size: 14 residues. Trimming took 1 base from V and 6 from J, leaving 10 bases between them. Germline V CDR1 and CDR2: SGHVS, FQNEAQ. The CDR3 region is CASSLVATSNEQFF. Written as DNA, the CDR3 is TGTGCCAGCAGCTTAGTAGCGACCTCCAATGAGCAGTTCTTC.

The chain is built from TRBV6-5 and TRBJ2-7; weak D call: TRBD2 (5 bases). This CDR3 region has 14 residues. CDR1 and CDR2 from the germline V gene are MNHEY and SVGAGI. V lost 0 bases to trimming and J lost 4 bases, with 10 bases between them. As DNA, the CDR3 is TGTGCCAGCAGTTACTCGACTACGCGATACGAGCAGTACTTC. Its protein is CASSYSTTRYEQYF.

This chain links TRBV3-1 (or the pseudogene TRBV3-2) with TRBJ1-2; no clear D gene. CDR1 and CDR2 (germline): LGHDT, YNNKEL (reference sequence). The CDR3 consists of 15 residues. V lost 0 bases, J lost 5 bases, and 13 bases lay in between. The CDR3 sequence: CASSQDYRFPYGYTF. Written as DNA, the CDR3 is TGTGCCAGCAGCCAAGACTACAGATTTCCTTATGGCTACACCTTC.

This clone was counted only a few times. The J gene is TRBJ1-2, the V gene TRBV7-9, with a weak D call TRBD1 (5 bases). The germline V gene has CDR1 SEHNR and CDR2 FQNEAQ (reference sequence). The CDR3 is 14 amino acids. V lost 6 bases to trimming and J lost 2 bases, with 13 bases between them. The CDR3 sequence is CASRRSGKNYGYTF. The DNA for the CDR3 is TGTGCCAGCAGGAGGTCAGGGAAGAACTATGGCTACACCTTC.

This rearrangement joins TRBV13 to TRBJ2-2, with unresolved D. V was clipped by 3 bases and J by 1 base, with 3 bases between them. CDR3 length: 13 amino acids. Germline loops: CDR1 PRHDT, CDR2 FYEKMQ (reference sequence). The CDR3 region is CASSFKNTGELFF. The CDR3 coding sequence is TGTGCCAGCAGCTTTAAGAACACCGGGGAGCTGTTTTTT.

The chain combines TRBV6-1 with TRBJ2-7, with D maybe TRBD2 (5 bases). The ends were cut back, 0 bases at V and 3 bases at J, with 12 bases in the middle. Germline CDR1 MNHNS, CDR2 SASEGT. The CDR3 has 15 residues. The CDR3 spells CASSEAFAGSYEQYF. CDR3 DNA: TGTGCCAGCAGTGAAGCGTTTGCGGGCAGCTACGAGCAGTACTTC.

V and J are TRBV4-1 and TRBJ1-2; D may be TRBD1 (5 bases). The CDR3 runs 16 residues. Germline values: CDR1 MGHRA, CDR2 YSYEKL. Trimming left V 2 bases short and J 7 bases short, with 20 bases between. This CDR3 is CASSQQARQRRAGYTF. CDR3 coding DNA: TGCGCCAGCAGCCAACAAGCGAGACAGCGACGTGCTGGCTACACCTTC.

The chain has TRBV5-4 and TRBJ1-1; possible D gene TRBD1, 5 bases. CDR3 length: 13 amino acids. V gave up 1 base and J gave up 5 bases, with 9 bases separating them. From germline, CDR1 is SGHNT and CDR2 YYREEE (reference sequence). CDR3 loop: CASSLNQGTEAFF. The DNA of the CDR3 is TGTGCCAGCAGCTTGAATCAGGGTACTGAAGCTTTCTTT.

This clone was seen a single time. This chain links TRBV19 with TRBJ2-5; 8 bases agree with TRBD1. Per germline, CDR1 LNHDA and CDR2 SQIVND (reference sequence). After removal of 6 bases from V and 4 bases from J, the junction contained 7 bases not matched to a gene. The CDR3 covers 14 residues. CDR3: CASSLQGDVETQYF. The CDR3 nucleotides are TGTGCCAGTAGCCTACAGGGGGATGTAGAGACCCAGTACTTC.

This clone showed up just once. The chain uses TRBV11-2 and TRBJ1-2; 12 nucleotides align to TRBD1. The CDR3 is 18 residues long. Germline V lookup: CDR1 SGHAT, CDR2 FQNNGV. The V gene end was trimmed by 1 base and the J gene end by 5 bases; junction bases not matched to a gene: 11. The CDR3 DNA reads TGTGCCAGCAGCTTAGGATACGGGGACAGGGGGCTTAGATATGGCTACACCTTC. It codes for CASSLGYGDRGLRYGYTF.

This clone appeared a single time. A junction end diverges from the germline sequence, so it may reflect a read error. V gene TRBV7-8 combines with J gene TRBJ2-5; no definite D call. Germline CDR1 and CDR2: SGHVS and FQNEAQ. This CDR3 is 14 amino acids long. For the CDR3, the DNA is TGTGCCAGCAGGTTAGGCAGTGACCAAGAGACCCAGTACTTC. This codes for CASRLGSDQETQYF.

The chain links TRBV5-1 to TRBJ1-2, with TRBD1 matching over 9 bases. The germline V gene encodes CDR1 SGHRS and CDR2 YFSETQ. The CDR3 extends over 15 amino acids. V gave up 3 bases and J gave up 4 bases; unmatched junction bases: 7. CDR3 sequence: CASSSTGGPVYGYTF. The CDR3 DNA sequence: TGCGCCAGCAGCTCCACAGGGGGCCCCGTCTATGGCTACACCTTC.

The chain uses TRBV6-2 or TRBV6-3 and TRBJ2-5; D is possibly TRBD2 (5 bases). The CDR3 has 12 residues. Trimming removed 5 bases at V and 7 bases at J, with 11 bases between. Per the germline V gene, CDR1 is MNHEY and CDR2 is SVGEGT. The CDR3 DNA follows: TGTGCCAGCAGTAAAGGAGAGGGGACCCAGTACTTC. This encodes CASSKGEGTQYF.

In its sample, this clone was seen a few times. V and J are TRBV5-1 and TRBJ2-3; 9 bases are shared with TRBD2. Unmatched junction bases numbered 9, after V lost 1 base and J lost 0 bases. CDR3 length equals 18 residues. CDR1 and CDR2 (germline): SGHRS, YFSETQ. CDR3 DNA sequence: TGCGCCAGCAGCTTGAGAGCGGGGGGAACCACTAGCACAGATACGCAGTATTTT. This sequence encodes CASSLRAGGTTSTDTQYF. The whole variable domain, filled in from reference TRBV5-1 and TRBJ2-3, reads KAGVTQTPRYLIKTRGQQVTLSCSPISGHRSVSWYQQTPGQGLQFLFEYFSETQRNKGNFPGRFSGRQFSNSRSEMNVSTLELGDSALYLCASSLRAGGTTSTDTQYFGPGTRLTVL.

The gene calls are TRBV14 and TRBJ2-1; 9 bases map to TRBD2. In germline, CDR1 is SGHDN, CDR2 FVKESK. The ends lost 4 bases at V and 9 bases at J; junction bases unmatched: 10. The CDR3 runs 15 residues. CDR3 sequence (DNA): TGTGCCAGCAGCCCCCTCGGACTAGCGCACTTTGAGCAGTTCTTC. As protein: CASSPLGLAHFEQFF.

The CDR3 bases are TGTGCCAGCAGCTTAGGGGCCGGCAGGGGGATTCAGCCCCAGCATTTT. Its translation: CASSLGAGRGIQPQHF. The V gene is TRBV7-9, the J gene TRBJ1-5; TRBD1 matches at 7 bases. Losses at the gene ends were 1 base for V and 6 bases for J; bases not matched to a gene: 9. The germline V gene encodes CDR1 SEHNR and CDR2 FQNEAQ (reference sequence). CDR3 length: 16 amino acids.

The chain is built from TRBV7-3 and TRBJ2-1; 7 bases agree with TRBD2. CDR3 length: 15 amino acids. From germline, CDR1 is SGHTA and CDR2 FQGTGA. The V and J ends lost 3 bases and 4 bases, in that order; junction bases with no gene match: 6. CDR3 sequence reads: CASSFSSGAYNEQFF. The CDR3 DNA reads as TGTGCCAGCAGCTTTTCAAGCGGGGCGTACAATGAGCAGTTCTTC.

The J gene is TRBJ1-1, the V gene TRBV5-1, with D perhaps matching TRBD1 (5 bases). Germline CDR1 reads SGHRS; CDR2 reads YFSETQ. Trimming removed 4 bases at V and 4 bases at J, with 11 bases between. This CDR3 spans 13 amino acids. The DNA for the CDR3 is TGCGCCAGCAGCCAAAAAGGGGTCACTGAAGCTTTCTTT. This sequence encodes CASSQKGVTEAFF.

This chain links TRBV7-9 with TRBJ1-1; D not resolved. CDR3 length: 14 amino acids. The V end was cut by 8 bases, the J end by 0 bases, with 13 bases between. Germline lookup yields CDR1 SEHNR and CDR2 FQNEAQ (reference sequence). CDR3 sequence (DNA): TGTGCCAGCTCAAACACAGTCATGAACACTGAAGCTTTCTTT. It encodes CASSNTVMNTEAFF.

The chain carries TRBV7-9 and TRBJ1-1; 8 bases are shared with TRBD1. Trimming removed 6 bases from V and 8 bases from J; junction bases left unmatched: 5. This CDR3 spans 12 amino acids. Germline V gene sequence: CDR1 SEHNR, CDR2 FQNEAQ (reference sequence). This chain's CDR3 is CASSKDREEAFF. In DNA, the CDR3 is TGTGCCAGCAGTAAGGACAGGGAAGAAGCTTTCTTT.

The chain combines TRBV4-1 with TRBJ1-5; no firm D call. CDR3 length: 13 residues. Trimming removed 1 base at V and 2 bases at J, with 3 bases between. In germline, CDR1 is MGHRA, CDR2 YSYEKL. The CDR3: CASSQVGNQPQHF. CDR3 nucleotide sequence: TGCGCCAGCAGCCAAGTCGGCAATCAGCCCCAGCATTTT.

The rearrangement uses TRBV24-1 and TRBJ1-1, with 10 nucleotides matching TRBD1. The CDR3 is made up of 14 amino acids. V dropped 3 bases and J dropped 9; count of bases not matched to a gene: 6. In germline, CDR1 is KGHDR, CDR2 SFDVKD. CDR3 nucleotides: TGTGCCACCAGTGATCGGACAGGGGGGGTGCAAGCTTTCTTT. It is translated as CATSDRTGGVQAFF.

The V and J genes are TRBV15 and TRBJ2-1; D gene uncertain. The CDR3 contains 15 residues. V shed 4 bases and J shed 10 bases, with 20 bases lying between them. Germline V gene data show CDR1 as LNHNV and CDR2 as YYDKDF (reference sequence). CDR3 in amino acids: CATSIFPIQEEEQFF. CDR3 coding DNA: TGTGCCACCAGCATCTTCCCGATTCAAGAGGAGGAGCAGTTCTTC.

This clone is termed medium-sized. This chain connects TRBV6-5 to TRBJ2-7; 7 bases map to TRBD1. Trimming removed 10 bases from V and 4 bases from J; junction bases left unmatched: 13. The CDR3 runs 14 residues. The germline gives CDR1 MNHEY, CDR2 SVGAGI. The CDR3, as DNA: TGTGCCACTTCCTTTCAGGGGGTGGGTTACGAGCAGTACTTC. This encodes CATSFQGVGYEQYF.

The DNA for the CDR3 is TGTGCCACCAGCAGAGGCCCCAGGATTGGGTTTGGCTACACCTTC. Translation: CATSRGPRIGFGYTF. This rearrangement joins TRBV15 to TRBJ1-2; D is ambiguous. In germline, CDR1 is LNHNV, CDR2 YYDKDF (reference sequence). This CDR3 has 15 residues. V was shortened by 1 base and J by 7 bases, with 16 bases between the two germline ends. The whole variable domain, filled in from reference TRBV15 and TRBJ1-2, reads DAMVIQNPRYQVTQFGKPVTLSCSQTLNHNVMYWYQQKSSQAPKLLFHYYDKDFNNEADTPDNFQSRRPNTSFCFLDIRSPGLGDTAMYLCATSRGPRIGFGYTFGSGTRLTVV.

This chain links TRBV21-1 with TRBJ1-3. TRBV21-1 is reported as a pseudogene. This CDR3 comprises 20 residues. This CDR3 is CASRAYVQLEGGDSGNTIYF. DNA of the CDR3: TGTGCCAGCAGAGCCTACGTTCAGCTGGAGGGGGGGGACTCTGGAAACACCATATATTTT.

The V gene is TRBV19, the J gene TRBJ2-7; D possibly corresponds to TRBD2 (5 bases). The CDR3 runs to 16 residues. Germline lookup yields CDR1 LNHDA and CDR2 SQIVND (reference sequence). Trimming left V 1 base short and J 0 bases short, with 13 bases between. CDR3 sequence: CASSIVKTGNSYEQYF. CDR3 DNA: TGTGCCAGTAGTATAGTGAAGACGGGGAACTCCTACGAGCAGTACTTC.

This chain connects TRBV5-4 to TRBJ1-4; TRBD1 matches 9 bases. After removal of 1 base from V and 7 bases from J, the junction contained 8 bases not matched to a gene. The V gene's germline CDR1 is SGHNT and CDR2 YYREEE (reference sequence). The CDR3 loop spans 16 amino acids. CDR3: CASSLPFLTGGEKLFF. In nucleotides, the CDR3 is TGTGCCAGCAGCTTGCCCTTCCTGACAGGGGGTGAAAAACTGTTTTTT.

The chain joins TRBV28 to TRBJ1-2; a possible D gene is TRBD1 (5 bases). The CDR3 contains 15 residues. Germline CDR1 reads MDHEN; CDR2 reads SYDVKM. V lost 5 bases and J 4 bases, leaving 17 bases between the germline ends. The CDR3 loop reads CASSIRQRGFYGYTF. The CDR3 bases are TGTGCCAGCAGTATACGACAGCGAGGATTCTATGGCTACACCTTC.